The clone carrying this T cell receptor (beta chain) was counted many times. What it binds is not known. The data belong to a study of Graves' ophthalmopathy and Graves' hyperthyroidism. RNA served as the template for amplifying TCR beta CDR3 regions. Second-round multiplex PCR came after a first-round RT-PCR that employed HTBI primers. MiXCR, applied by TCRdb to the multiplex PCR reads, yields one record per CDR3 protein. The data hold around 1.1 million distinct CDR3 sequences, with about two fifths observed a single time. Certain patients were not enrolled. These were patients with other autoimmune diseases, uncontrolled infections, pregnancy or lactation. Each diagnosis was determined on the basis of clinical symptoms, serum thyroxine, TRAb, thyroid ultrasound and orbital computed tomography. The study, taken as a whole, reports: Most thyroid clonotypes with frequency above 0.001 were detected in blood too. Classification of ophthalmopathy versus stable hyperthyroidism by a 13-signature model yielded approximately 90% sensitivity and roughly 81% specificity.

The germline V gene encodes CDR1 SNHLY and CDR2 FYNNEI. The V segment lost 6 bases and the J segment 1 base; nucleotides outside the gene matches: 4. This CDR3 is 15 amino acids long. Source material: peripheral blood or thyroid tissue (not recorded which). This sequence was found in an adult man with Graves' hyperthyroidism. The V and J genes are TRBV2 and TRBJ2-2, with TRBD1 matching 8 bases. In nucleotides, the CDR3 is TGTGCCAGCAGAGCCGGGACAGGGAACACCGGGGAGCTGTTTTTT. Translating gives CASRAGTGNTGELFF.